The TCR beta chain under discussion was sequenced for a study of T cells in Graves' hyperthyroidism and ophthalmopathy. Looked up from germline, CDR1 is MGHRA and CDR2 is YSYEKL. This CDR3 is 17 amino acids long. Unmatched junction bases numbered 13, after V lost 2 bases and J lost 9 bases. This clonotype showed up many times. As yet, its antigen is unknown. Regions amplified from RNA transcripts were the TCR beta CDR3 regions. First-round RT-PCR targeting the TCR CDR3 was performed with the HTBI primer set. TCRdb called the multiplex PCR reads again in MiXCR, with one record for every CDR3 protein. The sample lists about 400,000 distinct CDR3 sequences; roughly 15% were seen once. Notes on the study in general: By a 13 V-J model, ophthalmopathy was set apart from stable hyperthyroidism. Model-based prediction identified ophthalmopathy a median around 6.5 months prior to its onset.

This chain joins TRBV4-1 and TRBJ2-1; 10 positions agree with TRBD2. The TCR comes from a woman aged 18-30 years with Graves' hyperthyroidism. The specimen was blood. The CDR3 bases are TGCGCCAGCAGCCAACGGGCAACTAGCGGGATGGATAGTGAGCAGTTCTTC. Its protein product is CASSQRATSGMDSEQFF.